The rows below give T cell receptor beta chains drawn from one sample of a study of cytomegalovirus exposure and HLA in healthy donors. Libraries were prepared by immunoSEQ multiplex PCR; TCRdb keeps only in-frame clonotypes and omits some of them. The sample has approximately 200,000 clones, 70% to 80% seen once; the top ten hold 4.4%. The sequencing sample was made of PBMCs. These TCRs come from a woman aged 30 to 39 in good health and CMV-seropositive. Both conserved end residues are part of each CDR3. Fields, in order: clone size, D gene, V gene, J gene, CDR3 DNA, CDR3 protein. The D gene is left open where the match is weak. Clone size, where shown, is once, few, many, or a class for clones that have expanded.

>-|-|TRBV10-2|TRBJ1-1
TGCGCCAGCAGTGAGATGAGTGGAGACGAAGCTTTCTTT
CASSEMSGDEAFF
>-|-|TRBV7-2|TRBJ1-5
TGTGCCAGCAGCTTAGCCCCTGAGGGCAATCAGCCCCAGCATTTT
CASSLAPEGNQPQHF
>-|-|TRBV21-1|TRBJ2-1
TGTGCCAGCAGCGGAGCTAGCGGGAGAACCTACAATGAGCAGTTCTTC
CASSGASGRTYNEQFF
>-|-|TRBV6-1|TRBJ1-1
TGTGCCAGCAGACAGGAGAACACTGAAGCTTTCTTT
CASRQENTEAFF
>-|-|TRBV14|TRBJ2-5
TGTGCCAGCGACCGGGACAATAGGAAGGAGACCCAGTACTTC
CASDRDNRKETQYF
>-|-|TRBV6-5|TRBJ1-6
TGTGCCAGCAGTTACGGAGGAGGGCTCAGTTCACCCCTCCACTTT
CASSYGGGLSSPLHF
>-|-|TRBV21-1|TRBJ2-2
TGTGCCAGCAGCACGCCCGCGGGACTAGCGGGAAGGTTAGGAACCGGGGAGCTGTTTTTT
CASSTPAGLAGRLGTGELFF
>-|-|TRBV7-8|TRBJ1-4
TGTGCCAGCAGCTTAGCCGGGGTAACTAATGAAAAACTGTTTTTT
CASSLAGVTNEKLFF
>-|-|TRBV4-3|TRBJ1-3
TGCGCCAGCAGCCAAGTATCTGGAAACACCATATATTTT
CASSQVSGNTIYF
>-|TRBD2|TRBV7-8|TRBJ2-5
TGTGCCAGCAGCTTAATCGCGGGGGGACAAGAGACCCAGTACTTC
CASSLIAGGQETQYF
>few|-|TRBV4-3|TRBJ2-7
TGCGCCAGCAGCCAAGATAGTGGTCAGGCCTACGAGCAGTACTTC
CASSQDSGQAYEQYF
>once|TRBD1|TRBV6-4|TRBJ1-1
TGTGCCGGCAGGAGGACAGGGGAGGGCACTGAAGCTTTCTTT
CAGRRTGEGTEAFF
>few|TRBD1|TRBV5-1|TRBJ2-7
TGCGCCAGCAGCTTGTGGGGGACAGGGGGAACCTCCAGCGAGCAGTACTTC
CASSLWGTGGTSSEQYF
>-|TRBD2|TRBV7-2|TRBJ2-2
TGTGCCAGCAGCCCGGTGGCGGGGGGGCCGCCCACCGGGGAGCTGTTTTTT
CASSPVAGGPPTGELFF
>-|TRBD1|TRBV18|TRBJ1-1
TGTGCCAGCTCACGGGACAGCCCGTTGATTGAGGCTTTCTTT
CASSRDSPLIEAFF
>-|-|TRBV5-1|TRBJ2-1
TGCGCCAGCAGCTTCAGCGGAGCCTACAATGAGCAGTTCTTC
CASSFSGAYNEQFF
>-|TRBD1|TRBV10-3|TRBJ1-1
TGTGCCACTACGACCCGCACCGGGACAGGGGCGAACACTGAAGCTTTCTTT
CATTTRTGTGANTEAFF
>-|TRBD2|TRBV7-9|TRBJ2-5
TGTGCCAGCAGCTCGCTGACTAGCGTTGGGGTCCGGGAGACCCAGTACTTC
CASSSLTSVGVRETQYF
>-|-|TRBV11-3|TRBJ2-1
TGTGCCAGCAGCCGGAGCCAGATTTACAATGAGCAGTTCTTC
CASSRSQIYNEQFF
>few|-|TRBV7-6|TRBJ2-2
TGTGCCAGCAGCTTAAAAACCAGCCCGCCGGGACACCGCAACACCGGGGAGCTGTTTTTT
CASSLKTSPPGHRNTGELFF
>-|TRBD2|TRBV11-2|TRBJ2-3
TGTGCCAGCAGCAAAACGGGGACTAGCACGTGGGACCACCGAGATACGCAGTATTTT
CASSKTGTSTWDHRDTQYF
>-|-|TRBV5-3|TRBJ1-5
TGTGCCAGAAGCCCTACCCCGCCCCAGCATTTT
CARSPTPPQHF
>once|-|TRBV4-1|TRBJ1-3
TGCGCCAGCAGCCAAGGCCAGGGAAACACCATATATTTT
CASSQGQGNTIYF
>-|TRBD2|TRBV5-1|TRBJ2-1
TGCGCCAGCAGCTGGGGGGGGACTAGCGGATTAAATGAGCAGTTCTTC
CASSWGGTSGLNEQFF
>-|TRBD1|TRBV19|TRBJ1-5
TGTGCCAGTAGTGCACAGGGGCGTCGTCATCAGCCCCAGCATTTT
CASSAQGRRHQPQHF
>-|-|TRBV4-3|TRBJ2-7
TGCGCCAGCAGCCAAGATAAGACGGGAGCATCCTACGAGCAGTACTTC
CASSQDKTGASYEQYF
>-|-|TRBV5-4|TRBJ2-6
TGTGCCACCCTCATAGACGGGTCTGGGGCCAACGTCCTGACTTTC
CATLIDGSGANVLTF
>-|-|TRBV7-7|TRBJ1-1
TGTGCCAGCAGCTTATCTGTGAACACTGAAGCTTTCTTT
CASSLSVNTEAFF
>-|-|TRBV14|TRBJ1-6
TGTGCCAGCAGAGAGGGTTCTTGGACACCCCTCCACTTT
CASREGSWTPLHF
>many|TRBD2|TRBV2|TRBJ2-1
TGTGCCAGCAGTGAATCCCTAGCGGGTGAGCAGTTCTTC
CASSESLAGEQFF
>-|-|TRBV9|TRBJ2-1
TGTGCCAGCAGCGTAGGATTTAGCTCCCAGGGTGAGCAGTTCTTC
CASSVGFSSQGEQFF
>-|-|TRBV27|TRBJ1-3
TGTGCCAGCAGTTCAGGAAACACCATATATTTT
CASSSGNTIYF
>-|-|TRBV2|TRBJ2-2
TGTGCCAGCACCTTCGTATCCCCGGACACCGGGGAGCTGTTTTTT
CASTFVSPDTGELFF
>-|-|TRBV6-5|TRBJ1-3
TGTGCCAGCAGTAGGTCGGGGGGCTCTGGAAACACCATATATTTT
CASSRSGGSGNTIYF
>few|TRBD1|TRBV7-2|TRBJ2-7
TGTGCCAGCAGCCGGACCGGGACAGGGGGCCACGAGCAGTACTTC
CASSRTGTGGHEQYF
>-|-|TRBV6-5|TRBJ2-2
TGTGCCAGCAGCTCCGGACTCTCCCTCCCCGGGGAGCTGTTTTTT
CASSSGLSLPGELFF
>-|-|TRBV27|TRBJ2-1
TGTGCCAGCAGTTTAAATCCGGGACTCAACAATGAGCAGTTCTTC
CASSLNPGLNNEQFF
>-|TRBD1|TRBV11-3|TRBJ1-1
TGTGCCAGCAGCCCGAACAGGGGACTGAACACTGAAGCTTTCTTT
CASSPNRGLNTEAFF
>-|-|TRBV30|TRBJ2-2
TGTGCCTGGAGTGAATTCGTTCGGGAGTACAGCACCGGGGAGCTGTTTTTT
CAWSEFVREYSTGELFF
>few|TRBD1|TRBV6-1|TRBJ2-7
TGTGCCAGCAGGAGGACAGGGGTGTACGAGCAGTACTTC
CASRRTGVYEQYF
>-|-|TRBV29-1|TRBJ2-3
TGCAGCGTTGAAGATCGCCCGGGGTATACGCAGTATTTT
CSVEDRPGYTQYF
>-|-|TRBV21-1|TRBJ2-7
TGTGCCAGCAGCAAAGGATATAGGGGGCGGATAATAGGATACGAGCAGTACTTC
CASSKGYRGRIIGYEQYF
>-|-|TRBV5-1|TRBJ1-5
TGCGCCAGCAGCTTAGGACAGCCTAATCAGCCCCAGCATTTT
CASSLGQPNQPQHF
>-|TRBD1|TRBV7-6|TRBJ2-7
TGTGCCAGCAGCCCCACGGGACAGGGGGCCCACGAGCAGTACTTC
CASSPTGQGAHEQYF
>-|TRBD2|TRBV5-4|TRBJ2-5
TGTGCCAGCAGCCAAATAGCGGGGGCGCGTTTAGAGACCCAGTACTTC
CASSQIAGARLETQYF
>-|-|TRBV6-1|TRBJ2-1
TGTGCCAGCAGTGAAGGACAGTACAATGAGCAGTTCTTC
CASSEGQYNEQFF
>-|-|TRBV9|TRBJ2-3
TGTGCCAGCAGCGTAGGCAGTGGCATACGCACAGATACGCAGTATTTT
CASSVGSGIRTDTQYF
>few|-|TRBV6-1|TRBJ2-1
TGTGCCAGCCGAGATCGTGAGCAGTTCTTC
CASRDREQFF
>-|TRBD2|TRBV7-8|TRBJ2-7
TGTGCCAGCAGCAGCCGGTACACCCGTAGCGGGGGCTCCTACGAGCAGTACTTC
CASSSRYTRSGGSYEQYF
>-|TRBD1|TRBV6-6|TRBJ2-7
TGTGCCAGCAGTCCGGGACAGGGGAACTACGAGCAGTACTTC
CASSPGQGNYEQYF
>-|-|TRBV11-2|TRBJ2-1
TGTGCCAGCAGCTTAAACACACACAATGAGCAGTTCTTC
CASSLNTHNEQFF
>few|-|TRBV2|TRBJ1-4
TGTGCCAGCAGTGAAACCGGGGCTAATGAAAAACTGTTTTTT
CASSETGANEKLFF
>-|TRBD1|TRBV9|TRBJ2-2
TGTGCCAGCAGCCCTCAGACAGGGGAGGTGTGGACCGGGGAGCTGTTTTTT
CASSPQTGEVWTGELFF